These 21 T cell receptor beta chains originate from one sample sequenced in a study of blood T cell repertoires in COVID-19. Some clones are missing from TCRdb's copy, which holds only in-frame ones; the method was immunoSEQ multiplex PCR. The table includes roughly 700,000 clones, 75% to 90% detected once. Sequenced: peripheral blood. The receptors shown here come from a woman younger than 35 with acute or convalescent COVID-19.

The chain combines TRBV14 with TRBJ2-7; D is perhaps TRBD2 (7 bases). Trimming took off 4 bases at V and 7 bases at J, with 11 bases between the two ends. Germline-derived CDR1 and CDR2 are SGHDN and FVKESK. The CDR3 is made up of 12 amino acids. Here the CDR3 DNA reads TGTGCCAGCAGCCCTGGGAGGGGGGAGCAGTACTTC. Protein product: CASSPGRGEQYF.

The CDR3 nucleotides are TGTGCCACCACCCCCAGGGCTTCAAGGTATGGCTACACCTTC. As protein: CATTPRASRYGYTF. The genes are TRBV24-1 and TRBJ1-2; tentatively, D is TRBD1 (5 bases). Germline CDR1 KGHDR, CDR2 SFDVKD. Trimming cost V 8 bases and J 5 bases, with 17 bases left between them. This CDR3 is built from 14 residues.

The chain links TRBV11-2 to TRBJ1-1; the D gene is possibly TRBD1 (6 bases). This CDR3 comprises 14 residues. Germline CDR1 and CDR2: SGHAT and FQNNGV. Trimming took 3 bases from V and 2 from J, leaving 10 bases between them. CDR3 sequence reads: CASSFGGANTEAFF. Here the CDR3 DNA reads TGTGCCAGCAGCTTTGGGGGGGCCAACACTGAAGCTTTCTTT.

The DNA for the CDR3 is TGTGCCAGCAGCCAGACAGCAGCTAACTATGGCTACACCTTC. It codes for CASSQTAANYGYTF. The chain carries TRBV6-4 and TRBJ1-2, with a possible D match to TRBD1 (5 bases). V lost 6 bases and J 0 bases, leaving 11 bases between the germline ends. The CDR3 consists of 14 residues. Germline V gene sequence: CDR1 MRHNA, CDR2 SNTAGT.

The chain links TRBV27 to TRBJ2-3; 11 positions agree with TRBD2. The CDR3 consists of 13 residues. Trimming took 7 bases from V and 5 from J; bases not matched to a gene: 2. The V gene's germline CDR1 is MNHEY and CDR2 SMNVEV (reference sequence). CDR3 sequence: CASIAGGLDTQYF. The CDR3, as DNA: TGTGCCAGCATAGCGGGGGGGTTAGATACGCAGTATTTT.

The chain combines TRBV25-1 with TRBJ1-1, with D maybe TRBD1 (5 bases). CDR1 and CDR2 (germline): MGHDK, SYGVNS. This CDR3 is 15 amino acids long. V lost 4 bases and J 4 bases, leaving 16 bases between the germline ends. CDR3 in DNA: TGTGCCAGCAGTGTCCCTGGAGGGGCGGGCACTGAAGCTTTCTTT. It is translated as CASSVPGGAGTEAFF.

This clone was recorded once. The J gene is TRBJ1-2, the V gene TRBV4-3; D remains unclear. The germline CDR1 and CDR2 sequences are LGHNA and YSLEER. The V gene lost 4 bases and the J gene lost 0 bases, with 12 bases spanning the gap. This CDR3 contains 15 residues. The CDR3 DNA is TGCGCCAGCAGCCCATATCTGAGAGCTAACTATGGCTACACCTTC. Translated: CASSPYLRANYGYTF.

This chain joins TRBV4-3 and TRBJ1-2, with no clear D. CDR1 and CDR2 from the germline V gene are LGHNA and YSLEER. The CDR3 is 16 residues long. V lost 0 bases, J lost 4 bases, and 15 bases lay in between. The CDR3 nucleotides are TGCGCCAGCAGCCAAGATAAAGCGCAGTATGGCTATGGCTACACCTTC. Translated, it gives CASSQDKAQYGYGYTF.

The chain carries TRBV28 and TRBJ2-7; the match to TRBD1 covers 7 bases. V lost 5 bases to trimming and J lost 0 bases; unmatched junction nucleotides: 1. The germline gives CDR1 MDHEN, CDR2 SYDVKM. CDR3 length: 13 residues. CDR3 sequence: CASSGDSSYEQYF. Written as DNA, the CDR3 is TGTGCCAGCAGTGGGGACAGCTCCTACGAGCAGTACTTC.

This chain connects TRBV29-1 to TRBJ2-7; 12 positions match TRBD1. CDR3 length: 14 residues. Trimming took 6 bases from V and 5 from J; bases not matched to a gene: 8. From germline, CDR1 is SQVTM and CDR2 ANQGSEA. CDR3 protein: CSVRGTGGRNEQYF. The CDR3 DNA sequence: TGCAGCGTCAGAGGGACAGGGGGCCGTAACGAGCAGTACTTC.

This rearrangement joins TRBV7-9 to TRBJ2-3; TRBD2 agrees at 13 bases. The CDR3 consists of 19 residues. Per the germline V gene, CDR1 is SEHNR and CDR2 is FQNEAQ (reference sequence). After removal of 2 bases from V and 0 bases from J, the junction contained 8 bases not matched to a gene. CDR3: CASSLRPGLAGPSTDTQYF. The CDR3 DNA reads TGTGCCAGCAGCTTACGGCCGGGACTAGCGGGGCCTAGCACAGATACGCAGTATTTT. Together with reference TRBV7-9 and TRBJ2-3, the CDR3 gives the full variable domain: DTGVSQNPRHKITKRGQNVTFRCDPISEHNRLYWYRQTLGQGPEFLTYFQNEAQLEKSRLLSDRFSAERPKGSFSTLEIQRTEQGDSAMYLCASSLRPGLAGPSTDTQYFGPGTRLTVL.

This rearrangement joins TRBV10-3 to TRBJ1-3; 7 bases fit TRBD1. CDR1 is ENHRY, CDR2 SYGVKD, per germline. The CDR3 has 13 amino acids. Trimming at V came to 11 bases and at J to 2 bases, leaving 6 bases not matched to a gene. CDR3 DNA sequence: TGTGCCGCAGGGACAGTGACTGGAAACACCATATATTTT. Translated, it gives CAAGTVTGNTIYF.

The CDR3 nucleotides read TGTGCCAGCACTCCATGGGGGGGGCAGGCCGGGGAGCTGTTTTTT. It codes for CASTPWGGQAGELFF. The rearrangement joins TRBV28 to TRBJ2-2; D is possibly TRBD2 (7 bases). The V gene's germline CDR1 is MDHEN and CDR2 SYDVKM. This CDR3 region has 15 residues. The V and J ends lost 7 bases and 6 bases respectively, with 18 bases between them. Drawing the rest from reference TRBV28 and TRBJ2-2, the complete variable domain is DVKVTQSSRYLVKRTGEKVFLECVQDMDHENMFWYRQDPGLGLRLIYFSYDVKMKEKGDIPEGYSVSREKKERFSLILESASTNQTSMYLCASTPWGGQAGELFFGEGSRLTVL.

This clone came up a few times. This rearrangement joins TRBV6-2 or TRBV6-3 to TRBJ1-1, with D tentatively TRBD1 (5 bases). The CDR3 spans 11 residues. The germline CDR1 and CDR2 sequences are MNHEY and SVGEGT. V lost 6 bases and J lost 11, with 13 bases in between. CDR3 amino acids: CASSRGGEAFF. Here the CDR3 DNA reads TGTGCCAGCAGCCGCGGGGGGGAGGCTTTCTTT.

The chain combines TRBV30 with TRBJ1-3, with D possibly matching TRBD1 (5 bases). The CDR3 consists of 14 residues. Germline V gene lookup returns CDR1 GTSNPN and CDR2 SVGIG (reference sequence). The ends were cut back, 8 bases at V and 0 bases at J, with 14 bases in the middle. The CDR3: CAGGYSSSGNTIYF. The CDR3, as DNA: TGTGCCGGGGGGTACAGTAGCTCTGGAAACACCATATATTTT.

On this clone itself: Other nucleotide sequences from this sample produce the same CDR3. The CDR3 sequence: CASSLTGATEAFF. CDR3 DNA sequence: TGTGCCAGCAGCTTAACAGGGGCCACTGAAGCTTTCTTT. This chain connects TRBV7-3 to TRBJ1-1, with a tentative D call TRBD1 (5 bases). Trimming took off 0 bases at V and 4 bases at J, with 6 bases between the two ends. CDR3 size: 13 residues. The germline gives CDR1 SGHTA, CDR2 FQGTGA. Looking up the rest from reference TRBV7-3 and TRBJ1-1 gives the full variable domain: GAGVSQTPSNKVTEKGKYVELRCDPISGHTALYWYRQSLGQGPEFLIYFQGTGAADDSGLPNDRFFAVRPEGSVSTLKIQRTERGDSAVYLCASSLTGATEAFFGQGTRLTVV.

The J gene is TRBJ1-1, the V gene TRBV20-1; D remains unclear. The CDR3 covers 11 residues. Germline V lookup: CDR1 DFQATT, CDR2 SNEGSKA (reference sequence). Trimming removed 5 bases at V and 2 bases at J, with 6 bases between. The CDR3 here is CSAGLNTEAFF. CDR3 DNA sequence: TGCAGTGCTGGACTAAACACTGAAGCTTTCTTT.

V and J are TRBV15 and TRBJ1-2, with 7 bases that match TRBD1. Germline-derived CDR1 and CDR2 are LNHNV and YYDKDF (reference sequence). V lost 4 bases, J lost 5 bases, and 4 bases stayed unmatched. The CDR3 sequence is 13 residues long. Here the CDR3 reads CATSTLDRYGYTF. CDR3 DNA sequence: TGTGCCACCAGCACGTTGGACAGGTATGGCTACACCTTC. The entire variable domain, with the rest obtained from reference TRBV15 and TRBJ1-2, is as follows: DAMVIQNPRYQVTQFGKPVTLSCSQTLNHNVMYWYQQKSSQAPKLLFHYYDKDFNNEADTPDNFQSRRPNTSFCFLDIRSPGLGDTAMYLCATSTLDRYGYTFGSGTRLTVV.

This clone appeared a single time. The chain employs TRBV7-9 and TRBJ1-1; D remains ambiguous. The V gene lost 3 bases and the J gene lost 0 bases, with 8 bases spanning the gap. The germline V gene has CDR1 SEHNR and CDR2 FQNEAQ (reference sequence). The CDR3 has 14 residues. CDR3 nucleotides: TGTGCCAGCAGCTTGGCCCAAATGAACACTGAAGCTTTCTTT. Translating it yields CASSLAQMNTEAFF.

This rearrangement joins TRBV20-1 to TRBJ1-4; 8 bases line up with TRBD1. The length of the CDR3 is 16 residues. The germline CDR1 and CDR2 sequences are DFQATT and SNEGSKA (reference sequence). The J segment lost 8 bases and the V segment lost 3 bases, leaving 14 bases of the junction unmatched. DNA for the CDR3: TGCAGTGCTAGTGCCGGCAGACCGAACAGGGGGGAAAAACTGTTTTTT. The encoded protein is CSASAGRPNRGEKLFF.

This clone appeared once. V is TRBV10-3 and J is TRBJ2-1; a weak D match, TRBD1 (5 bases). Trimming removed 6 bases at V and 5 bases at J, with 14 bases between. Germline-derived CDR1 and CDR2 are ENHRY and SYGVKD. This CDR3 has 14 residues. The CDR3 DNA sequence: TGTGCCATCAGCCTCCAGGGTTCTGACAATGAGCAGTTCTTC. Residues: CAISLQGSDNEQFF.